This record concerns one TCR beta chain sequence. The antigen remains undetermined. The data are from a study of T cell responses to AZD1222 COVID-19 vaccine. Repertoires were generated with immunoSEQ multiplex PCR, while TCRdb's copy carries only in-frame clones and drops some. This table has more than 95,000 clones, about 89% appearing once. Broader study findings: Reports indicate that nearly half of spike-specific TCRs are directed at unmutated variant regions. CD4 TCRs linked to vaccination spanned spike, dominating at 160-218 and 743-854. A mostly white British donor set with more females was recruited, and clonal diversity was possibly underestimated.

The sequence was collected from an adult who received the MenACWY meningococcal vaccine as a control. The starting material was peripheral blood, obtained 28 days after the second dose of the MenACWY control vaccine.

CDR3 loop: CSVLPQGGYGYTF. In nucleotides, the CDR3 is TGCAGCGTTCTTCCCCAGGGGGGCTATGGCTACACCTTC. This chain connects TRBV29-1 to TRBJ1-2, with 7 bases aligning to TRBD1. J was trimmed by 4 bases and V by 5 bases; bases with no gene match: 7. The CDR3 length is 13 residues. Germline values: CDR1 SQVTM, CDR2 ANQGSEA.